The clone carrying this TCR beta chain came up once. The time point denotes: sample taken at primary tumor resection. Tumor, nontumor lung or frozen PBMC supplied whole RNA, sequenced without sorting. Single TCR cDNA molecules each had their own unique molecular identifier. TCRdb called the 5' RACE reads again in MiXCR, with one record for every CDR3 protein. The table lists 35,000 to 55,000 distinct CDR3 sequences, approximately 6.8% of them singletons. The record originates from a study of spatial heterogeneity in lung cancer. V was trimmed by 4 bases and J by 0 bases, leaving 27 bases between them. The length of the CDR3 is 21 residues. Germline V gene data show CDR1 as SGHAT and CDR2 as FQNNGV.

The material sequenced was PBMCs, taken at surgery. The origin of this receptor is a female donor with early-stage non-small cell lung cancer. The V call is TRBV11-2, the J call TRBJ1-4; weak D call: TRBD1 (5 bases). CDR3 sequence reads: CASSSRRDSPRFGATNEKLFF. The CDR3, as DNA: TGTGCCAGCAGCTCACGACGGGACTCTCCCCGTTTCGGGGCAACTAATGAAAAACTGTTTTTT.